This entry concerns a single TCR beta chain. This clonotype was counted only a few times. Which antigen it targets is not known. Per-base qualities were not stored, and no clone one base away is much larger. The treatment or condition label of this sample denotes: in vitro stimulation with specific CMV peptide epitopes to enrich CMV-specific T cells. Instrument on record: Illumina HiSeq 1500. Through fastp at Q25 and MiXCR, TCRdb rebuilt clones from the public reads, retaining in-frame beta chains. All rows with the same CDR3 protein become a single entry with the most common DNA and genes. The sample contains hundreds of thousands of distinct CDR3 sequences, 40% to 50% of them found a single time. The ten largest clonotypes hold about two fifths of the sample. The data belong to a study of T cell repertoires in cytomegalovirus infection (dated by TCRdb to between 2019 and 2020). Notes on the research overall: The peptide stimulations were aimed at well-studied HLA-B-restricted epitopes as well as recently identified HLA-C-restricted CMV epitopes, whose presentation resists viral immunomodulation. Donor HLA type was relevant to the analysis, as public TCR beta signatures indicated carriage of CMV infection together with the matching HLA type.

The full study reports these points: In both this cohort and an independent roughly 350-donor cohort, the cumulative frequency of public TCR beta family members distinguished carriers of CMV infection plus the relevant HLA type. In the ex vivo response, HLA-C-restricted CMV-specific TCR beta clonotypes were dominant, and in two of eight donors the single most frequent clonotype came from this HLA-C-restricted group.

The TCR sequence derives from a human donor in good health (CMV status not recorded). Some clones in this sample may be carry-over from other donors' samples. The sequencing used cultured PBMCs, collected from culture after CMV antigen stimulation.

The CDR3 protein: CASSEWFNEQFF. At the DNA level, the sequence is TGTGCCAGCAGTGAATGGTTCAATGAGCAGTTCTTC. Recombination linked TRBV6-1 to TRBJ2-1; the D gene remains uncertain. The CDR1 and CDR2 encoded by the germline V gene are MNHNS and SASEGT. The CDR3 has 12 amino acids, counting the end cysteine and phenylalanine. Only the CDR3 DNA stays, 36 bases, in frame from base 1. V was cut back by 2 bases and J by 6 bases, leaving a gap of 5 bases between them.